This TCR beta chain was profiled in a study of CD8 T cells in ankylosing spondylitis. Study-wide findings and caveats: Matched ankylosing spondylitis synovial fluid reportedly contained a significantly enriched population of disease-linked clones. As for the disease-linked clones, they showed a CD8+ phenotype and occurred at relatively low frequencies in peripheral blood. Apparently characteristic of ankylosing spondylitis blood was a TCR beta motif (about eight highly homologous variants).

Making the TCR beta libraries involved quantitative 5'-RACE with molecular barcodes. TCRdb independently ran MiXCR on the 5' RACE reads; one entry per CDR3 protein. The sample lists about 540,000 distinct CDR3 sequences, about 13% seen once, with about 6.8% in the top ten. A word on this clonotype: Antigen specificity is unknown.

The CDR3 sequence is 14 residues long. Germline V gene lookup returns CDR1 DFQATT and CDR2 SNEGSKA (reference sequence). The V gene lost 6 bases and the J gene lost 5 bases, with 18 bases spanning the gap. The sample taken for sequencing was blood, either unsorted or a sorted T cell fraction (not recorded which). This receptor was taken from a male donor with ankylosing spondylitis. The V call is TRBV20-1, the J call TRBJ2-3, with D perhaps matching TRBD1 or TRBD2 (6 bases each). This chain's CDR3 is CSAYYGGAGDTQYF. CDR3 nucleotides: TGCAGTGCCTACTACGGGGGCGCTGGAGATACGCAGTATTTT.